These 31 T cell receptor beta chains share one sample of origin, sequenced in a study of cytomegalovirus exposure and HLA in healthy donors (dated by TCRdb to about 2017). The library was made by the immunoSEQ multiplex PCR assay. For the multiplex PCR, a mixture combining 60 forward primers for TCR Vbeta segments and 13 reverse primers for TCR Jbeta segments was used. TCRdb retrieved this table from immuneACCESS and kept in-frame rearrangements only. Not all clones are present; in checked studies, unresolved V genes account for under half, and no reason is known for the remainder. The sample table holds approximately 88,000 clones, of which less than 80% were seen once. Roughly 1.5% of the sample goes to the ten largest clones. Sequences were obtained from PBMCs. These receptors were obtained from a male donor in good health and CMV-seronegative.

In this sample, this clone turned up a few times. V is TRBV9 and J is TRBJ2-5; D not certain. CDR3 length: 14 amino acids. V lost 3 bases to trimming and J lost 2 bases, with 11 bases between them. CDR1 SGDLS and CDR2 YYNGEE come from the germline V gene. This CDR3 reads CASSGMTKQETQYF. The CDR3 DNA reads as TGTGCCAGCAGCGGGATGACAAAACAAGAGACCCAGTACTTC.

The chain's CDR3 is CASRLQGAGNEKLFF. The CDR3 bases are TGTGCCAGCCGCCTACAGGGGGCGGGTAATGAAAAACTGTTTTTT. The chain is built from TRBV27 and TRBJ1-4; 9 nucleotides agree with TRBD1. With 8 bases clipped from V and 4 bases from J, the junction kept 8 bases outside the gene matches. CDR3 length: 15 residues. The germline V gene has CDR1 MNHEY and CDR2 SMNVEV (reference sequence).

The chain employs TRBV19 and TRBJ1-5; 8 bases agree with TRBD1. Germline V gives CDR1 LNHDA, CDR2 SQIVND (reference sequence). Trimming removed 7 bases from V and 0 bases from J; junction bases left unmatched: 14. The CDR3 sequence is 18 residues long. CDR3 residues: CASMSRPGQEFSNQPQHF. The CDR3, as DNA: TGTGCCAGTATGTCCCGCCCGGGACAGGAGTTTAGCAATCAGCCCCAGCATTTT.

The CDR3 nucleotides are TGCGCCAGCAGTCCGACAGGGTCGGATTCACCCCTCCACTTT. It yields the protein CASSPTGSDSPLHF. The rearrangement links TRBV5-1 to TRBJ1-6; 7 nucleotides align to TRBD1. Germline CDR1 SGHRS, CDR2 YFSETQ. The trim removed 5 bases at V and 8 bases at J, leaving 7 bases unmatched. This CDR3 is built from 14 residues.

This clone showed up just once. At one of its ends the junction is not consistent with the germline gene, which may arise from a read error. J is TRBJ2-6 and V is TRBV5-4, with D maybe TRBD1 (5 bases). The CDR3 runs 16 residues. Germline lookup yields CDR1 SGHNT and CDR2 YYREEE (reference sequence). The CDR3 region is CASSFQGQTGANGLTF. The CDR3 region has the DNA TGTGCCAGCAGCTTCCAGGGTCAGACTGGGGCCAACGGCCTGACTTTC.

The rearrangement uses TRBV7-8 and TRBJ2-7; 8 bases align to TRBD2. Trimming at V came to 3 bases and at J to 0 bases, leaving 13 bases not matched to a gene. CDR1 is SGHVS, CDR2 FQNEAQ, per germline. The CDR3 has 18 amino acids. The CDR3 sequence is CASSFSTVLAGSSYEQYF. In DNA form, the CDR3 reads TGTGCCAGCAGCTTTTCTACGGTCCTAGCGGGTAGCTCCTACGAGCAGTACTTC.

V usage is TRBV5-1 and J usage is TRBJ2-1; 11 positions agree with TRBD1. Looked up from germline, CDR1 is SGHRS and CDR2 is YFSETQ. The CDR3 runs to 15 residues. V lost 8 bases and J lost 9; bases outside the gene matches: 13. The CDR3 DNA follows: TGCGCCAGTTCCTCCGGGACAGGGGGATTGGGTGAGCAGTTCTTC. It yields the protein CASSSGTGGLGEQFF.

The chain links TRBV9 to TRBJ2-1, with 10 nucleotides matching TRBD1. CDR3 length: 15 amino acids. From germline, CDR1 is SGDLS and CDR2 YYNGEE. The J segment lost 8 bases and the V segment lost 1 base, leaving 6 bases of the junction unmatched. The CDR3 DNA reads as TGTGCCAGCAGCGTATCCGGGACAGGGGTTGATGAGCAGTTCTTC. Translated, it gives CASSVSGTGVDEQFF.

This clone was counted once. This chain uses TRBV18 with TRBJ2-1; 8 bases agree with TRBD2. V shed 5 bases, J shed 13 bases, and the junction held 10 bases outside the gene matches. The CDR3 sequence is 13 residues long. The germline V gene has CDR1 KGHSH and CDR2 LQKENI. The CDR3 bases are TGTGCCAGCTCAGCCCCGGGGGGGCGACGTCAGTTCTTC. Amino acids: CASSAPGGRRQFF.

The table lists this clone with a count of one. The chain couples TRBV5-4 to TRBJ2-7; tentatively, D is TRBD2 (5 bases). V shed 0 bases and J shed 5 bases, with 6 bases lying between them. The CDR3 has 12 amino acids. Germline V gene sequence: CDR1 SGHNT, CDR2 YYREEE (reference sequence). CDR3 DNA sequence: TGTGCCAGCAGCTTGGACGGGGACGAGCAGTACTTC. This translates into CASSLDGDEQYF.

This clone was observed a few times. The rearrangement uses TRBV9 and TRBJ2-1, with 14 bases lining up with TRBD2. The CDR3 is 15 residues long. Germline V gene sequence: CDR1 SGDLS, CDR2 YYNGEE. J gave up 6 bases and V 3 bases, and 2 bases lay outside the gene matches. The CDR3 sequence: CASSATSGGANEQFF. The DNA for the CDR3 is TGTGCCAGCAGCGCGACTAGCGGGGGGGCCAATGAGCAGTTCTTC.

This chain uses TRBV28 with TRBJ1-1; D unclear. The V gene's germline CDR1 is MDHEN and CDR2 SYDVKM. V lost 2 bases, J lost 2 bases, and 12 bases lay in between. This CDR3 is built from 15 residues. The CDR3 here is CASSLRWQVNTEAFF. DNA for the CDR3: TGTGCCAGCAGTTTAAGATGGCAGGTTAACACTGAAGCTTTCTTT. The variable domain in full, completed from reference TRBV28 and TRBJ1-1, reads DVKVTQSSRYLVKRTGEKVFLECVQDMDHENMFWYRQDPGLGLRLIYFSYDVKMKEKGDIPEGYSVSREKKERFSLILESASTNQTSMYLCASSLRWQVNTEAFFGQGTRLTVV.

The chain recombines TRBV27 with TRBJ1-1; 7 positions agree with TRBD1. V was clipped by 3 bases and J by 3 bases; unmatched bases: 4. Per germline, CDR1 MNHEY and CDR2 SMNVEV (reference sequence). The CDR3 runs 14 residues. Written as DNA, the CDR3 is TGTGCCAGCAGTTTGACAGGGACGTACACTGAAGCTTTCTTT. The encoded protein is CASSLTGTYTEAFF.

This clone was seen just once. The chain employs TRBV19 and TRBJ1-3; tentatively, D is TRBD1 (6 bases). V gave up 5 bases and J gave up 0 bases, with 14 bases separating them. Per germline, CDR1 LNHDA and CDR2 SQIVND (reference sequence). The CDR3 covers 16 residues. The CDR3: CASSFRGQSSGNTIYF. For the CDR3, the DNA is TGTGCCAGTAGTTTCAGGGGTCAAAGCTCTGGAAACACCATATATTTT.

This chain links TRBV6-5 with TRBJ1-1; D not resolved. The germline V gene encodes CDR1 MNHEY and CDR2 SVGAGI. Trimming removed 9 bases from V and 4 bases from J, with 18 bases in between. The CDR3 length is 14 residues. The CDR3 here is CASRRDLTGTEAFF. In DNA, the CDR3 is TGTGCCAGTCGGCGAGATTTAACGGGCACTGAAGCTTTCTTT.

The rearrangement joins TRBV9 to TRBJ2-1, with no clear D. The CDR3 contains 16 residues. Looked up from germline, CDR1 is SGDLS and CDR2 is YYNGEE. Trimming left V 4 bases short and J 0 bases short, with 14 bases between. In nucleotides, the CDR3 is TGTGCCAGCAGCTCCCGACCTAGACTCTCCTACAATGAGCAGTTCTTC. As protein: CASSSRPRLSYNEQFF.

The chain is built from TRBV25-1 and TRBJ1-4; 10 bases align to TRBD1. The CDR3 runs 18 residues. With V trimmed by 3 bases and J by 6 bases, 13 bases remained unmatched. CDR1 is MGHDK, CDR2 SYGVNS, per germline. CDR3 residues: CASSEETGGAFGDEKLFF. DNA of the CDR3: TGTGCCAGCAGTGAGGAGACAGGGGGCGCTTTCGGGGATGAAAAACTGTTTTTT.

The genes are TRBV4-1 and TRBJ1-1, with a possible D match to TRBD1 (6 bases). This CDR3 is 14 amino acids long. From germline, CDR1 is MGHRA and CDR2 YSYEKL. The V end was cut by 4 bases, the J end by 1 base, with 10 bases between. The CDR3 sequence: CASSPRGSNTEAFF. DNA for the CDR3: TGCGCCAGCAGCCCCAGGGGTTCGAACACTGAAGCTTTCTTT.

The rearrangement uses TRBV6-1 and TRBJ1-1; TRBD1 matches 8 bases. Germline V CDR1 and CDR2: MNHNS, SASEGT. The V and J ends lost 7 bases and 4 bases, in that order; junction bases with no gene match: 8. CDR3 length equals 14 residues. DNA of the CDR3: TGTGCCAGCACCGAGACAGGGGAGGGCACTGAAGCTTTCTTT. Translating gives CASTETGEGTEAFF.

V gene TRBV12-5 combines with J gene TRBJ2-1, with 7 bases aligning to TRBD2. Germline CDR1 reads LGHNT; CDR2 reads FRNRAP. The CDR3 extends over 18 amino acids. Unmatched junction bases numbered 8, after V lost 0 bases and J lost 0 bases. CDR3 amino acids: CASGLVVGGGSSYNEQFF. The CDR3 region has the DNA TGTGCTAGTGGTTTGGTAGTCGGAGGCGGGAGCTCCTACAATGAGCAGTTCTTC. The variable domain in full, completed from reference TRBV12-5 and TRBJ2-1, reads DARVTQTPRHKVTEMGQEVTMRCQPILGHNTVFWYRQTMMQGLELLAYFRNRAPLDDSGMPKDRFSAEMPDATLATLKIQPSEPRDSAVYFCASGLVVGGGSSYNEQFFGPGTRLTVL.

V is TRBV5-1 and J is TRBJ2-2; TRBD1 agrees at 10 bases. The CDR3 has 15 amino acids. The V and J ends lost 4 bases and 3 bases, in that order; junction bases with no gene match: 3. Germline CDR1 and CDR2: SGHRS and YFSETQ. CDR3 sequence (DNA): TGCGCCAGCAGCGGGGGGACAGGGGACACCGGGGAGCTGTTTTTT. Protein product: CASSGGTGDTGELFF.

This clone was seen more than once but under ten times. V is TRBV6-1 and J is TRBJ2-1; 9 nucleotides align to TRBD1. Trimming removed 6 bases from V and 4 bases from J; junction bases left unmatched: 4. The CDR3 extends over 14 amino acids. The germline V gene encodes CDR1 MNHNS and CDR2 SASEGT. CDR3 sequence reads: CASSRDRDYNEQFF. Written as DNA, the CDR3 is TGTGCCAGCAGCCGGGACAGGGATTACAATGAGCAGTTCTTC.

This clone was found once. This chain uses TRBV28 with TRBJ1-2; unclear D gene. Germline CDR1 is MDHEN and CDR2 is SYDVKM. The ends were cut back, 4 bases at V and 6 bases at J, with 6 bases in the middle. This CDR3 is 11 amino acids long. CDR3 sequence reads: CASSSPDGYTF. The CDR3 DNA sequence: TGTGCCAGCAGTTCTCCAGATGGCTACACCTTC.

V gene TRBV6-6 combines with J gene TRBJ1-6, with D tentatively TRBD1 (6 bases). V gave up 6 bases and J gave up 11 bases, with 14 bases separating them. The CDR3 sequence is 13 residues long. Germline-derived CDR1 and CDR2 are MNHNY and SVGAGI (reference sequence). The DNA of the CDR3 is TGTGCCAGCAGGCTTAGGGGGATGGCACCCCTCCACTTT. It encodes CASRLRGMAPLHF.

The rearrangement links TRBV2 to TRBJ1-4, with D maybe TRBD1 (5 bases). This CDR3 comprises 13 residues. V lost 6 bases and J 8 bases, leaving 13 bases between the germline ends. Germline V gene lookup returns CDR1 SNHLY and CDR2 FYNNEI. The DNA of the CDR3 is TGTGCCAGCAGGAAACAGACAGTAGAAAAACTGTTTTTT. Amino acids: CASRKQTVEKLFF.

This rearrangement joins TRBV6-4 to TRBJ2-1; the match to TRBD2 covers 13 bases. Looked up from germline, CDR1 is MRHNA and CDR2 is SNTAGT. Trimming at V came to 2 bases and at J to 6 bases, leaving 1 base not matched to a gene. This CDR3 comprises 15 residues. CDR3 in amino acids: CASSDTSGGANEQFF. DNA for the CDR3: TGTGCCAGCAGTGACACTAGCGGGGGGGCCAATGAGCAGTTCTTC.

This clone came up a few times. The rearrangement joins TRBV20-1 to TRBJ1-5; D call uncertain. From germline, CDR1 is DFQATT and CDR2 SNEGSKA (reference sequence). This CDR3 spans 11 amino acids. V gave up 3 bases and J gave up 5 bases, with 5 bases separating them. The CDR3: CSASRDQPQHF. CDR3 nucleotide sequence: TGCAGTGCTAGTAGAGATCAGCCCCAGCATTTT.

J is TRBJ2-7 and V is TRBV27; weak D call: TRBD1 (5 bases). V was cut by 0 bases and J by 2 bases, with 17 bases left in between. This CDR3 contains 17 residues. Germline-derived CDR1 and CDR2 are MNHEY and SMNVEV (reference sequence). The CDR3 sequence: CASSLSGPWTQPYEQYF. The DNA for the CDR3 is TGTGCCAGCAGTTTATCGGGGCCGTGGACACAGCCCTACGAGCAGTACTTC.

This clone was counted once. The chain uses TRBV5-5 and TRBJ1-5; the D is unclear. V dropped 3 bases and J dropped 1 base, with 8 bases sitting between them. From germline, CDR1 is SGHKS and CDR2 YYEKEE (reference sequence). The CDR3 runs to 14 residues. The CDR3 region is CASSSGWSNQPQHF. CDR3 sequence (DNA): TGTGCCAGCAGCTCCGGTTGGAGCAATCAGCCCCAGCATTTT. Filled out from reference TRBV5-5 and TRBJ1-5, the complete variable domain reads DAGVTQSPTHLIKTRGQQVTLRCSPISGHKSVSWYQQVLGQGPQFIFQYYEKEERGRGNFPDRFSARQFPNYSSELNVNALLLGDSALYLCASSSGWSNQPQHFGDGTRLSIL.

Concerning this clone: Distinct nucleotide sequences in the sample also encode this CDR3. The V call is TRBV5-1, the J call TRBJ1-2; 8 nucleotides agree with TRBD1. CDR3 length: 13 residues. V lost 4 bases and J lost 8; bases outside the gene matches: 7. The germline gives CDR1 SGHRS, CDR2 YFSETQ. CDR3 sequence: CASSPGQGGGYTF. The CDR3, as DNA: TGCGCCAGCAGCCCAGGACAGGGAGGAGGCTACACCTTC.

V gene TRBV9 combines with J gene TRBJ1-1, with 8 bases matching TRBD1. Germline V gene lookup returns CDR1 SGDLS and CDR2 YYNGEE. This CDR3 is 16 amino acids long. V dropped 0 bases and J dropped 0; count of bases not matched to a gene: 4. CDR3 nucleotides: TGTGCCAGCAGCGTAGGGACAGGGCCTATGAACACTGAAGCTTTCTTT. Its protein product is CASSVGTGPMNTEAFF.